This T cell receptor (beta chain) was sequenced in a study of identical twins. Germline values: CDR1 SGHRS, CDR2 YFSETQ. The CDR3 runs 13 residues. V lost 0 bases to trimming and J lost 5 bases, with 8 bases between them. This clonotype showed up just a few times. Antigen specificity is unknown. TCRdb analysed the 5' RACE reads with MiXCR anew, one entry per CDR3 protein. The repertoire includes more than 1.5 million distinct CDR3 sequences, about 31% of them detected once, and more than 0.25% sits in the top ten. Study results and caveats: Reduced insertions were recorded for abundant cord blood beta clonotypes, with no such pattern in memory repertoires. Researchers caution that invariant MAIT and iNKT cells could partly confound zero-insertion analyses.

The chain recombines TRBV5-1 with TRBJ2-5; D gene ambiguous. The receptor's source is a newborn girl in good health. Sequenced input: cord blood. CDR3 amino acids: CASSLVTKETQYF. CDR3 DNA: TGCGCCAGCAGCTTGGTGACGAAGGAGACCCAGTACTTC.